This is a list of T cell receptor beta chains from one sample in a study of blood T cell repertoires in COVID-19. TCRdb keeps only in-frame clones here, not all; method: immunoSEQ multiplex PCR. The sample has about 300,000 clones, roughly 90% seen once. Material: peripheral blood. The receptors here all came from a woman aged 30 to 39 with COVID-19, enrolled during active disease. Each CDR3 is given with its conserved first and last residue. The order of the fields is J gene, V gene, CDR3 protein.

>TRBJ1-1|TRBV4-2
CASSQVMAGGVAFF
>TRBJ2-1|TRBV19
CASGDRLYNEQFF
>TRBJ2-1|TRBV5-4
CASSSAGGPYEQFF
>TRBJ2-3|TRBV15
CATSRELGSYTDTQYF
>TRBJ1-1|TRBV30
CAWSVGVGNTEAFF
>TRBJ1-5|TRBV27
CASSPTPVNQPQHF
>TRBJ2-2|TRBV4-2
CASSQDAGGPGELFF
>TRBJ1-2|TRBV6-6
CASRGQGRDGYTF
>TRBJ1-5|TRBV6-1
CASSEAIQGDQPQHF
>TRBJ2-5|TRBV11-1
CASSYQRGPETQYF
>TRBJ2-3|TRBV11-2
CASSLTGTRVVPDTQYF
>TRBJ1-1|TRBV5-1
CASSLAGRGMNTEAFF
>TRBJ1-1|TRBV6-2/TRBV6-3
CASSPTGSTEAFF
>TRBJ2-2|TRBV6-6
CASNLPPGGELFF
>TRBJ1-5|TRBV10-3
CAISTTNQPQHF